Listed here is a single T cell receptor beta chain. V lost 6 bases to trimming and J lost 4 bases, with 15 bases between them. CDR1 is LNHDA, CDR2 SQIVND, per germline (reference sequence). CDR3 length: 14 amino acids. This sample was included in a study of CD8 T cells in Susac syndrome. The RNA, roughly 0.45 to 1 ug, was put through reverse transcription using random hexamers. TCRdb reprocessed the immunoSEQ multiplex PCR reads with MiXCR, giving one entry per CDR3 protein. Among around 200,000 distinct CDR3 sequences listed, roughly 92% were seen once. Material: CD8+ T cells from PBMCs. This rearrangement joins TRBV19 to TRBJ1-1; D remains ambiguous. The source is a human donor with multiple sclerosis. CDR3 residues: CASREAGGPTEAFF. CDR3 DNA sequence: TGTGCCAGTAGGGAGGCCGGTGGGCCCACTGAAGCTTTCTTT. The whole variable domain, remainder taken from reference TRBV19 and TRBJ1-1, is DGGITQSPKYLFRKEGQNVTLSCEQNLNHDAMYWYRQDPGQGLRLIYYSQIVNDFQKGDIAEGYSVSREKKESFPLTVTSAQKNPTAFYLCASREAGGPTEAFFGQGTRLTVV.